The present TCR beta chain was sequenced within a study of sequential checkpoint blockade in melanoma. About the study: First-line arms were nivolumab then ipilimumab, or the reverse, randomized 1:1. Twenty-two patients had tumor biopsies before treatment and at week 13.

This clone came up a few times. Treatment of the sample: randomized to nivolumab then ipilimumab (arm A) or the reverse (arm B). V lost 0 bases and J 3 bases, leaving 12 bases between the germline ends. The CDR3 consists of 15 residues. CDR1 and CDR2 (germline): MNHGY, SAAAGT. Assay: immunoSEQ multiplex PCR; the TCRdb copy retains only in-frame clones and omits some. The sample holds around 7,000 clones; 20% are singletons and the top ten take 12%. V gene TRBV6-8 combines with J gene TRBJ2-7; D may be TRBD1 or TRBD2 (6 bases each). The sequence came from a human donor with melanoma. The sample was tumor tissue (inferred from file names), taken from a patient given nivolumab and ipilimumab in sequence. In DNA form, the CDR3 reads TGTGCCAGCAGTTACTCCGGAGGGGGAGGCTACGAGCAGTACTTC. Encoded protein: CASSYSGGGGYEQYF.